This T cell receptor (beta chain) was identified during a study of T cell responses to AZD1222 COVID-19 vaccine (dated by TCRdb to the early 2020s). Study-wide context: AZD1222 recipients whose second dose came at about 4 weeks and those whose second dose came at about 12 weeks were combined into one group, since spike-specific TCR depth and breadth did not differ between the two schedules. TCR sequencing was performed for roughly 250 trial participants, of whom some 200 were given two doses of AZD1222 and 26 were given two doses of MenACWY control vaccine. Trial participants were enrolled into age subgroups of 18-55, 56-69 and 70-plus years, which contained roughly 140, 27 and 60 TCR-sequenced participants, respectively.

The CDR3 regions of human TCRbeta chains were subjected to immunosequencing. Under the source paper's analysis protocol: Repertoire TCRs were checked for matches against a reference library of SARS-CoV-2-specific TCRs that had been generated using the MIRA antigen-specificity platform. Breadth was defined as the fraction of unique TCRs that were SARS-CoV-2-associated, and depth was defined as the fraction of total T cells that were SARS-CoV-2-associated. Using the MIRA data, each spike-specific TCR was mapped to the spike region that the TCR reacts to and placed in a CD4 or CD8 class. Log10-transformed breadth and depth values were compared by one-way ANOVA with Sidak's multiple comparisons tests. In its TCRdb copy, this immuneACCESS table keeps in-frame sequences only and misses some clones. Where compared with another copy, unresolved V genes explain less than half of these, and the others have no known cause. V and J calls and clone size are as listed in that table; D and trimming were resolved from the DNA. Across this sample there are around 110,000 clones, with approximately 93% seen only once. The ten largest clones capture just under 3% of the sample.

Findings and caveats that apply to the study as a whole: The 56-69-year group was small, and its depth increase did not reach significance, likely because of low power. The vaccine-associated CD4 TCRs covered the entire spike protein, and the dominant responses fell in regions 160-218 and 743-854. No day 14 peak-response samples were available, so repertoires were characterized only after the peak T cell response. Spike-specific TCR breadth and depth rose significantly after two AZD1222 doses compared with day 0 and with MenACWY recipients. Participants were mostly white British, with more females than males. The authors suggested clonal diversity may have been underestimated. Conclusions about previously exposed vaccinees are limited, since just 5 to 7 AZD1222 recipients were seropositive for SARS-CoV-2 at baseline. Reportedly, close to half of the unique spike-specific TCRs recognized epitopes lying outside the regions that are mutated in the B.1.351 and B.1.1.7 variants.

In the case of this clone: Its specific antigen is unknown. Base qualities are not at hand, and no much larger clone is one base apart.

The germline V gene (reference sequence) provides CDR1 GTSNPN and CDR2 SVGIG. V is clipped by 5 bases and J by 3 bases, and the sequence between their germline boundaries is 9 bases long. The CDR3 goes from the cysteine to the phenylalanine over 12 residues. The CDR3 DNA has 36 bases and is translated from base 1. The time point label, read with the paper, signifies: baseline before first vaccination. Samples from vaccinated people were obtained from the UK trials COV001 and COV002, which included a single-blind randomized controlled phase 2/3 trial of AZD1222 (ChAdOx1 nCoV-19) in healthy adults. Trial participant PBMC samples were collected at day 0 and day 28 after the second dose for TCRbeta chain sequencing.

The sample here was peripheral blood, taken on day 0 of AZD1222 vaccination. The rearrangement combines TRBV30 with TRBJ2-3; no D gene is confidently identified. The origin of this receptor is an adult in good health. DNA sequence: TGTGCCTGGGAGACTTTAACAGATACGCAGTATTTT. Its product reads: CAWETLTDTQYF.